These 8 T cell receptor beta chains were sequenced from one sample in a study of identical twins. One entry per CDR3 protein results from TCRdb running MiXCR on the 5' RACE reads. Of 400,000 to 550,000 distinct CDR3 sequences listed, less than 25% are singletons. This sample was also put to use in a study of T cells expressing NK-cell markers.

The material sequenced was CD4+ T cells sorted from blood. The receptors come from a woman aged 18-29 years in good health.

The J gene is TRBJ2-6, the V gene TRBV27; perhaps D is TRBD1 or TRBD2 (5 bases each). V was clipped by 6 bases and J by 2 bases, with 8 bases between them. Germline assignment: CDR1 MNHEY and CDR2 SMNVEV (reference sequence). CDR3 size: 14 residues. The CDR3 region is CASRGVTGANVLTF. The DNA of the CDR3 is TGTGCCAGCAGGGGGGTCACTGGGGCCAACGTCCTGACTTTC.

This clonotype was detected a few times. The DNA of the CDR3 is TGTGCCAGCAGTTACTCCACAGGGTTCGGAGCCGCTAGCTCCTACAATGAGCAGTTCTTC. This sequence encodes CASSYSTGFGAASSYNEQFF. The chain links TRBV6-2 or TRBV6-3 to TRBJ2-1; possible D gene TRBD1, 6 bases. CDR3 length: 20 amino acids. The germline V gene encodes CDR1 MNHEY and CDR2 SVGEGT. V lost 0 bases and J lost 0, with 21 bases in between.

There are a few counts of this clonotype. This chain links TRBV2 with TRBJ2-5; tentative D call: TRBD1 (6 bases). Looked up from germline, CDR1 is SNHLY and CDR2 is FYNNEI. This CDR3 is 13 amino acids long. V was clipped by 5 bases and J by 10 bases, with 17 bases between them. The CDR3 region is CASSPTLGANQYF. The DNA for the CDR3 is TGTGCCAGCAGTCCTACGTTGGGGGCAAACCAGTACTTC.

The sample holds many counts of this clonotype. Germline is not matched at one junction end, which may reflect a read error. Here the CDR3 DNA reads TGTGCCAGCAGCTTAGACGGGGGGGCAGATACGCAGTATTTT. Translated, it gives CASSLDGGADTQYF. This sequence joins TRBV5-1 and TRBJ2-3; 8 positions match TRBD2. There are 14 residues in the CDR3. The germline V gene encodes CDR1 SGHRS and CDR2 YFSETQ.

This clonotype showed up just a few times. The chain combines TRBV28 with TRBJ2-5, with D unclear. The CDR3 runs to 14 residues. The V end was cut by 5 bases, the J end by 2 bases, with 12 bases between. The germline gives CDR1 MDHEN, CDR2 SYDVKM. The CDR3 sequence: CASSDTSSQETQYF. Written as DNA, the CDR3 is TGTGCCAGCAGTGACACCTCGTCACAAGAGACCCAGTACTTC.

The V and J genes are TRBV29-1 and TRBJ2-1; D remains unclear. V was cut by 6 bases and J by 5 bases, with 11 bases left in between. Per germline, CDR1 SQVTM and CDR2 ANQGSEA. The CDR3 extends over 12 amino acids. The DNA of the CDR3 is TGCAGCGTGCCGACCGAGGACAATGAGCAGTTCTTC. Amino acids: CSVPTEDNEQFF.

The rearrangement uses TRBV19 and TRBJ1-2, with TRBD1 as a possible D gene (5 bases). This CDR3 region has 13 residues. Germline V gene sequence: CDR1 LNHDA, CDR2 SQIVND (reference sequence). V lost 10 bases and J 0 bases, leaving 12 bases between the germline ends. The CDR3 is CATQGVSNYGYTF. CDR3 nucleotides: TGTGCCACGCAGGGCGTTTCTAACTATGGCTACACCTTC.

The V and J genes are TRBV20-1 and TRBJ2-5; a weak D match, TRBD1 (5 bases). V gave up 5 bases and J gave up 3 bases, with 19 bases separating them. The CDR3 runs to 15 residues. Germline lookup yields CDR1 DFQATT and CDR2 SNEGSKA (reference sequence). For the CDR3, the DNA is TGCAGTGCTGCTCACCCCGGCAGGGTCGAAGAGACCCAGTACTTC. It specifies CSAAHPGRVEETQYF.